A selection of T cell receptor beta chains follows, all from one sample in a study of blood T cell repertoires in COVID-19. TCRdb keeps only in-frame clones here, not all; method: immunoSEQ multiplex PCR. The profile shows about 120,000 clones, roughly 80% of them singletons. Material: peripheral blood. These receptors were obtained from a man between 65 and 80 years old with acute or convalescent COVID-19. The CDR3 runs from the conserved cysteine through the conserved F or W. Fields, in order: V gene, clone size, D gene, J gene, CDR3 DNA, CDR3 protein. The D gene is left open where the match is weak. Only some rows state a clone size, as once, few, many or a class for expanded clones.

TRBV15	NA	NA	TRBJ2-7	TGTGCCACCAGCACCTCTTTCTACGAGCAGTACTTC	CATSTSFYEQYF
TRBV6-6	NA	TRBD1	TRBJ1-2	TGTGCCAGCAGTCTCCGGACAGGATTTGCTGGTGGCTACACCTTC	CASSLRTGFAGGYTF
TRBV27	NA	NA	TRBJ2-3	TGTGCCAGCAGTTTCCCGGGGGGCACAGATACGCAGTATTTT	CASSFPGGTDTQYF
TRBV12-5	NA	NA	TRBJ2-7	TGTGCTAGTGGACCAGGACTCGTCTCCTACGAGCAGTACTTC	CASGPGLVSYEQYF
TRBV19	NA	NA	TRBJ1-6	TGTGCCAGTGGGCCACAGGACTCCTATAATTCACCCCTCCACTTT	CASGPQDSYNSPLHF
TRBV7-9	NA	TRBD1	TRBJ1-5	TGTGCCAGCAGCTCTACAGGGGGCCCTCAGCCCCAGCATTTT	CASSSTGGPQPQHF
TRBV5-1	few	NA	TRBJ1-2	TGCGCCAGCAGCTTGGGACAGCCGATTAGTAACTATGGCTACACCTTC	CASSLGQPISNYGYTF
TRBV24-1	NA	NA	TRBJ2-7	TGTGCCACCAGTGCCCAGGGCTACGAGCAGTACTTC	CATSAQGYEQYF
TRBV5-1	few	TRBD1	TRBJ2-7	TGCGCCAGCAGCTTGCACCTCCGGGACAGGGACCTTAGGAGCTCCTACGAGCAGTACTTC	CASSLHLRDRDLRSSYEQYF
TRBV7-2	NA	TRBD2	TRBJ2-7	TGTGCCAGCAGCCTACTAGCGGAGTCCGCGTTGTACTTC	CASSLLAESALYF
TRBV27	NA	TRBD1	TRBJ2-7	TGTGCCAGCAGTGACAGGGGAGGAACTTACGAGCAGTACTTC	CASSDRGGTYEQYF
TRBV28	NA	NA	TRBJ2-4	TGTGCCAGCAGCGCACCAGGGGAAAACATTCAGTACTTC	CASSAPGENIQYF
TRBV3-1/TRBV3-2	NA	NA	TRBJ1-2	TGTGCCAGCAGCCCCCTTGCAGGGCAAAACTATGGCTACACCTTC	CASSPLAGQNYGYTF
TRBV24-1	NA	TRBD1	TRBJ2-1	TGTGCCACCAGTGATTCGTACGGGACAGCTACCTACAATGAGCAGTTCTTC	CATSDSYGTATYNEQFF
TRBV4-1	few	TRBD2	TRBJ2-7	TGCGCCAGCAGCCAATCTAGCGGGAGACAGGACGAGCAGTACTTC	CASSQSSGRQDEQYF
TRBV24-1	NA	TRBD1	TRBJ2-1	TGTGCCACCAGTGATGCGACAGGGAAATCCTACAATGAGCAGTTCTTC	CATSDATGKSYNEQFF
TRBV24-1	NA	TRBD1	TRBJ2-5	TGTGCCACCAGTGATTCCAGGACAGGGTCGGGGGAGACCCAGTACTTC	CATSDSRTGSGETQYF
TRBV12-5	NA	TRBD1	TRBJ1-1	TGTGCTAGTGGTAATCCGGGACAGGGCGCTGAAGCTTTCTTT	CASGNPGQGAEAFF
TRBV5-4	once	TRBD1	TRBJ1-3	TGTGCCAGCAGCGTGGGGACAGGGGCCCGCTCTGGAAACACCATATATTTT	CASSVGTGARSGNTIYF
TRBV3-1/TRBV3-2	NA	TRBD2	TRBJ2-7	TGTGCCAGCACCACTAGTGTTAGCGGGACCGGCGAGCAGTACTTC	CASTTSVSGTGEQYF
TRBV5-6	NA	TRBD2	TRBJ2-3	TGTGCCAGCAGCTTGGTACCCACCGGACTAGTTGGCACAGATACGCAGTATTTT	CASSLVPTGLVGTDTQYF
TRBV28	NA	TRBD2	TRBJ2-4	TGTGCCAGCAGTACAACGGGACTAGCGGTAGCCAAAAACATTCAGTACTTC	CASSTTGLAVAKNIQYF
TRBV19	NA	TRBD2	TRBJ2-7	TGTGCCAGTAGTACGCCCGGGAGGGCCGAGTCCTACGAGCAGTACTTC	CASSTPGRAESYEQYF
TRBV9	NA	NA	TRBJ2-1	TGTGCCAGCAGCCCGCGGACTCAACAACCGAATGAGCAGTTCTTC	CASSPRTQQPNEQFF
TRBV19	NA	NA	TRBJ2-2	TGTGCCAGTAGTATTCAGGGTACCGGGGAGCTGTTTTTT	CASSIQGTGELFF
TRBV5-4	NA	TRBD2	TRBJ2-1	TGTGCCAGCAGCACTCGGACTAGCAGCTACAATGAGCAGTTCTTC	CASSTRTSSYNEQFF
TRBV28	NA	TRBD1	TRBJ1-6	TGTGCCAGCACCCCCGGGACAGGAGACGCGAGCTCCTATAATTCACCCCTCCACTTT	CASTPGTGDASSYNSPLHF
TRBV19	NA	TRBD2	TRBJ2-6	TGTGCCAGTAGTCTACCCACTTATCTAGCGGCTGGGGCCAACGTCCTGACTTTC	CASSLPTYLAAGANVLTF